This T cell receptor beta chain derives from a study of blood T cells in healthy people across ages. This CDR3 is built from 16 residues. V was clipped by 4 bases and J by 7 bases, with 18 bases between them. Looked up from germline, CDR1 is SGHRS and CDR2 is YFSETQ. The extraction recovered at least 5.5 micrograms of total RNA per sample. The authors ran a second PCR of roughly 6 to 12 cycles using a sample-barcoded 5' primer and a J-beta primer mix. TCRdb re-analysed the 5' RACE reads in MiXCR, keeping a single row per CDR3 protein. The data hold 1 million or so distinct CDR3 sequences, with around 25% observed a single time. The study's findings and limits: Older individuals had lower TCR beta diversity per million T cells (the decline was roughly linear).

Note on this clonotype: Its target is unknown.

These data were also reused for a study on T cells of mothers and their children. That work contributes: Within related and unrelated pairs, thymic selection shapes TCR recombination output in a similar way. It was related mother-child pairs that showed slightly higher overlap than unrelated pairs, without reaching significance.

What was sequenced was blood. The sequence was collected from a girl aged 2 to 9 in good health. The chain recombines TRBV5-1 with TRBJ1-6; D not certain. CDR3 region: CASSGSEANYNSPLHF. The CDR3 DNA follows: TGCGCCAGCAGCGGGTCGGAGGCGAATTACAATTCACCCCTCCACTTT.